The clone carrying this T cell receptor (beta chain) was counted many times. Its specificity is unknown. Germline V CDR1 and CDR2: GTSNPN, SVGIG (reference sequence). Trimming took 0 bases from V and 5 from J; bases not matched to a gene: 8. There are 16 residues in the CDR3. This entry comes from a study of read filtering for tumor transcriptome and immune sequencing. Study at large: Patients were approximately 17 male and some 13 female, mean age 65.9 years, range about 40 to 85. Per sample, TCR-region reads ranged about 3.5 to 11 million by IR-seq, roughly 85 to 1273 by RNA-seq. Revised staging placed roughly eight patients in R-ISS I, 15 to 20 in II, more than five in III. Study observations and caveats: In IR-seq, single-read clonotypes were around 85% of clonotypes but around 3.5% of reads.

This library used approximately 0.4 ug RNA and molecular barcoded adaptors spanning alpha/delta and beta/gamma chains. TCRdb reanalysed the reads using MiXCR and keeps one entry per CDR3 protein. The sample has around 40,000 distinct CDR3 sequences; roughly 13% are singletons. The clonotype originates from a donor over 35 with multiple myeloma. This rearrangement joins TRBV30 to TRBJ2-2, with 8 bases that match TRBD2. Sequencing was carried out using a population of CD138-negative cells sorted from bone marrow. The CDR3 region is CAWSVRALAETGELFF. The CDR3, as DNA: TGTGCCTGGAGTGTACGGGCACTAGCGGAGACCGGGGAGCTGTTTTTT.